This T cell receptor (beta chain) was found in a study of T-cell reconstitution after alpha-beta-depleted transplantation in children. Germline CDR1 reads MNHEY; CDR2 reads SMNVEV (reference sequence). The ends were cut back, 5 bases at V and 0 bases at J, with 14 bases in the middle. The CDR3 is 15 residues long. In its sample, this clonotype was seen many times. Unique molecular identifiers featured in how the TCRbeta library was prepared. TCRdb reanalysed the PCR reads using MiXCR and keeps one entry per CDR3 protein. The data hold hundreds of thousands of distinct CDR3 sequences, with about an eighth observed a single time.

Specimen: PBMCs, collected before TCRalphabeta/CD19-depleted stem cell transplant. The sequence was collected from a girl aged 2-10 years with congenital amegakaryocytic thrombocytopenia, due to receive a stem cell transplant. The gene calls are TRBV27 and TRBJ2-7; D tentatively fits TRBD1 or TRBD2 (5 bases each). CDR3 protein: CASSTYRDGSYEQYF. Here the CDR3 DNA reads TGTGCCAGCAGTACATACCGGGACGGCTCCTACGAGCAGTACTTC.